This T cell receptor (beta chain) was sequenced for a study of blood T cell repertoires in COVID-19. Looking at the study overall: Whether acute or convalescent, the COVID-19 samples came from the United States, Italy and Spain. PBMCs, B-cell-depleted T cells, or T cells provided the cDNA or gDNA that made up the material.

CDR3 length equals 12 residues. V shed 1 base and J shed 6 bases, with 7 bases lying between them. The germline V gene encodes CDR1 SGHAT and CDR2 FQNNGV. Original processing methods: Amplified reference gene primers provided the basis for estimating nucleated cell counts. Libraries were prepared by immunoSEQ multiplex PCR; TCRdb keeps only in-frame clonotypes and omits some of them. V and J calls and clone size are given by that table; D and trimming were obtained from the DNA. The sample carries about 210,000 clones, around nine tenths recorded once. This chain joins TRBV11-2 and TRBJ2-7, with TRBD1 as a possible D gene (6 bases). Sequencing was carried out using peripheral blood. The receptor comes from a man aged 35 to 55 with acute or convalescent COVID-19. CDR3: CASSLGGPEQYF. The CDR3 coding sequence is TGTGCCAGCAGCTTAGGGGGGCCCGAGCAGTACTTC. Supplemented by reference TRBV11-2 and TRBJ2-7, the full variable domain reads EAGVAQSPRYKIIEKRQSVAFWCNPISGHATLYWYQQILGQGPKLLIQFQNNGVVDDSQLPKDRFSAERLKGVDSTLKIQPAKLEDSAVYLCASSLGGPEQYFGPGTRLTVT.